This TCR beta chain was recorded in a study of cytotoxic CD8 clonotypes in ibrutinib-treated CLL. Study details: Across the patients, under 12 were relapsed/refractory, more than 14 treatment-naive and about 17 IGHV unmutated. There were, on average, approximately 260,000 productive templates and tens of thousands of productive rearrangements per sample.

For this clone: No antigen is known for it.

Using immunoSEQ multiplex PCR, the repertoire was profiled, and TCRdb retains in-frame clones only, with some absent. This table holds 130,000 or so clones, 70% to 80% found once. This CDR3 has 14 residues. The ends were cut back, 5 bases at V and 6 bases at J, with 15 bases in the middle. Germline values: CDR1 SGHTA, CDR2 FQGTGA. Cryopreserved PBMCs yielded around 2 micrograms of genomic DNA for TCR beta libraries. Notes on the study in general: Treatment saw public clonotypes, which were uncommon, either contract or stay stable.

The V gene is TRBV7-3, the J gene TRBJ2-3, with D possibly being TRBD2 (5 bases). This receptor was identified in a human donor with chronic lymphocytic leukemia. The sample consisted of PBMCs, taken after 12 months of ibrutinib treatment. This CDR3 is CASSPYGVRDTQYF. The CDR3 DNA sequence: TGTGCCAGCAGCCCCTACGGGGTAAGGGATACGCAGTATTTT.